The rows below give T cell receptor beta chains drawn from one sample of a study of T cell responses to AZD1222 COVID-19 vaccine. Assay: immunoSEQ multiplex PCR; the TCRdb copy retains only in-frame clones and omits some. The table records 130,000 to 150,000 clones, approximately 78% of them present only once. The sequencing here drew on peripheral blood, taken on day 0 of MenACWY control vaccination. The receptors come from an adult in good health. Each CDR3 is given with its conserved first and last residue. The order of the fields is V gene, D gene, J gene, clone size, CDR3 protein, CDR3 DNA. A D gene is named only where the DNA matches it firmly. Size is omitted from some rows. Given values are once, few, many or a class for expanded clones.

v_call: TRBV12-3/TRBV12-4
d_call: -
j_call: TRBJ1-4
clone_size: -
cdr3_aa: CASSFQGTEKLFF
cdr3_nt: TGTGCCAGCAGTTTTCAGGGTACTGAAAAACTGTTTTTT

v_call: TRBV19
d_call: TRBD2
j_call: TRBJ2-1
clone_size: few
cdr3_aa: CASSSRTSGGFYEQFF
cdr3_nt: TGTGCCAGTAGTAGCCGGACTAGCGGGGGGTTCTATGAGCAGTTCTTC

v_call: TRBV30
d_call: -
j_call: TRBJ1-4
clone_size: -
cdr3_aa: CAWSRRNVNEKLFF
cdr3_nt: TGTGCCTGGAGTCGCCGTAACGTTAATGAAAAACTGTTTTTT

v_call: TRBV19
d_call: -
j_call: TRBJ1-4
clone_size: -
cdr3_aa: CAVGRTQLFF
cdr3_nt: TGTGCCGTGGGGCGGACGCAACTGTTTTTT

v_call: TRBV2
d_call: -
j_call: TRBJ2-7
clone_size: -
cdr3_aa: CASIERQGGPYEQYF
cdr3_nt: TGTGCCAGCATCGAAAGACAGGGAGGTCCCTACGAGCAGTACTTC

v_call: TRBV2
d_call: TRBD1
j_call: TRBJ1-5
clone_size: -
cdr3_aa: CASSGQGGNQPQHF
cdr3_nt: TGTGCCAGCAGTGGACAGGGAGGCAATCAGCCCCAGCATTTT

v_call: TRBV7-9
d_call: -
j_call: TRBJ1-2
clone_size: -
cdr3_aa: CASSFEGDYGYTF
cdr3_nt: TGTGCCAGCAGCTTTGAGGGGGACTATGGCTACACCTTC

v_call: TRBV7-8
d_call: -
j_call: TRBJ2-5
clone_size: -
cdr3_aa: CASSWGQGTQYF
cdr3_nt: TGTGCCAGCAGCTGGGGGCAGGGCACCCAGTACTTC

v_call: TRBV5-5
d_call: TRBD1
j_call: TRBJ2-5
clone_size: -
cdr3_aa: CASSRRGLEFQETQYF
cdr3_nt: TGTGCCAGCAGCCGCAGGGGGCTCGAATTCCAAGAGACCCAGTACTTC

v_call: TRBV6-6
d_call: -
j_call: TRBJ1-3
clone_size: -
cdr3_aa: CASQLISGRSSGNTIYF
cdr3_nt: TGTGCCAGCCAACTTATTTCAGGACGTAGCTCTGGAAACACCATATATTTT

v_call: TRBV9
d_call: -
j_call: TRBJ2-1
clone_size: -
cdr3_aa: CASTLTFSSYNEQFF
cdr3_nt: TGTGCCAGCACCCTGACTTTTAGCTCCTACAATGAGCAGTTCTTC

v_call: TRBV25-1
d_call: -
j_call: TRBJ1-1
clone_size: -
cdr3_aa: CASSDQGPTEAFF
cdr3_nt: TGTGCCAGCAGTGACCAGGGGCCAACTGAAGCTTTCTTT

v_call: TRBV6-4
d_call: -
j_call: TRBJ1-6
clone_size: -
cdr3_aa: CASSGDNNSPLHF
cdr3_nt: TGTGCCAGCAGTGGGGATAATAATTCACCCCTCCACTTT

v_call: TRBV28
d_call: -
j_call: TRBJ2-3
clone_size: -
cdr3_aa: CASRNWNSDVTQYF
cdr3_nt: TGTGCCAGCAGAAATTGGAATTCCGACGTTACGCAGTATTTT

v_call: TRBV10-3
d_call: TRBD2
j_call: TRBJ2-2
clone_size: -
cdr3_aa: CAISEAGAGNTGELFF
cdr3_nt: TGTGCCATCAGTGAAGCGGGGGCCGGGAACACCGGGGAGCTGTTTTTT

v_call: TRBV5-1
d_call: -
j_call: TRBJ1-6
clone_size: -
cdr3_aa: CASSLLGSDGNSPLHF
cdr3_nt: TGCGCCAGCAGCTTGTTAGGGTCTGACGGGAATTCACCCCTCCACTTT

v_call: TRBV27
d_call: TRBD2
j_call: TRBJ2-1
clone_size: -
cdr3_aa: CASSQLAGGPNEQFF
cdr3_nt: TGTGCCAGCAGTCAGCTAGCGGGGGGCCCCAATGAGCAGTTCTTC

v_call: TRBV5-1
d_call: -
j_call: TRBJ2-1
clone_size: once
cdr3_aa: CASSLRPAGAVEQFF
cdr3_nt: TGCGCCAGCAGCTTGCGGCCGGCTGGGGCTGTTGAGCAGTTCTTC

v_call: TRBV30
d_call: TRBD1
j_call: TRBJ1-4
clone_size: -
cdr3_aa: CAWSAGQGPEKLFF
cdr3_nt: TGTGCCTGGAGTGCGGGACAGGGCCCTGAAAAACTGTTTTTT

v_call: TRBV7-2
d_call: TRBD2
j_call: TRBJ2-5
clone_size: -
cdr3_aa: CASSPGRGGETQYF
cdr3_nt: TGTGCCAGCAGTCCCGGGAGGGGCGGGGAGACCCAGTACTTC

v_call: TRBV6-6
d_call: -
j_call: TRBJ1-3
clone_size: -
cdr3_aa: CASSWLRVVAGNTIYF
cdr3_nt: TGTGCCAGCAGCTGGCTCAGGGTGGTGGCTGGAAACACCATATATTTT

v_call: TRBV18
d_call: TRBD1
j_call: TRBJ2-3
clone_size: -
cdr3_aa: CASSPQTGGDTQYF
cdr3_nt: TGTGCCAGCTCACCCCAGACAGGGGGCGATACGCAGTATTTT

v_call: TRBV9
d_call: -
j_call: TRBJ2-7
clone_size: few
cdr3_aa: CASSVAMGDEQYF
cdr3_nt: TGTGCCAGCAGCGTAGCTATGGGGGACGAGCAGTACTTC

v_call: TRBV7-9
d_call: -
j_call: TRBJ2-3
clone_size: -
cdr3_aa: CASSFGWADTDTQYF
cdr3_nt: TGTGCCAGCAGCTTCGGATGGGCAGACACAGATACGCAGTATTTT

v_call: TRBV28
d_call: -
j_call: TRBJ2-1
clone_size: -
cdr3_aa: CASSLGGSLHEQFF
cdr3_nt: TGTGCCAGCAGTTTGGGGGGATCCCTTCATGAGCAGTTCTTC

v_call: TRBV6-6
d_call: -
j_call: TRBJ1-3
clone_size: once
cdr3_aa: CASSYSSRPSGNTIYF
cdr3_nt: TGTGCCAGCAGTTACTCATCCAGGCCCTCTGGAAACACCATATATTTT

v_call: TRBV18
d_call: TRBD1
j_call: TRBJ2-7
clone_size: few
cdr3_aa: CASSRTTGQKDEQYF
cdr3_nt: TGTGCCAGCTCACGAACGACAGGGCAGAAGGACGAGCAGTACTTC

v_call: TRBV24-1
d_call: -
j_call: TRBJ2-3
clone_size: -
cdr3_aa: CATSDVPTDTQYF
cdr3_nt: TGTGCCACCAGTGACGTCCCGACAGATACGCAGTATTTT

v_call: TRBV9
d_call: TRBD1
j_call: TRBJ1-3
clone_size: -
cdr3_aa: CASSKGAGKGNTIYF
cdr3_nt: TGTGCCAGCAGCAAGGGGGCAGGGAAGGGAAACACCATATATTTT

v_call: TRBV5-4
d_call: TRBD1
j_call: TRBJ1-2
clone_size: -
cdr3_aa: CASSSLGQGGYGYTF
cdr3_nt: TGTGCCAGCAGCTCCCTCGGACAGGGAGGATATGGCTACACCTTC

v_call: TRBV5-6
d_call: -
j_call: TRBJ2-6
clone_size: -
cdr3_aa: CASSLSPSGANVLTF
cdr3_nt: TGTGCCAGCAGCTTGTCACCTTCTGGGGCCAACGTCCTGACTTTC

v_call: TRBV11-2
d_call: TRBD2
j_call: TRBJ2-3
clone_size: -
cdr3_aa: CASSPRGTSGGGLADTQYF
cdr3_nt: TGTGCCAGCAGCCCCAGAGGGACTAGCGGAGGGGGGCTTGCAGATACGCAGTATTTT

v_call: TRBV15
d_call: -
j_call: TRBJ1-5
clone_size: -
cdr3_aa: CATSSATPPQHF
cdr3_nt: TGTGCCACCAGCAGTGCTACCCCGCCCCAGCATTTT

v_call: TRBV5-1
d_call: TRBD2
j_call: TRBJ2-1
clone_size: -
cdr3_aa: CASSSGTTSYNEQFF
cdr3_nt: TGCGCCAGCAGCTCCGGGACTACCTCCTACAATGAGCAGTTCTTC

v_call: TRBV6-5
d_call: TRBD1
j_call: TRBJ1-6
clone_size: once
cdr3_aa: CASSRRGTGYSPLHF
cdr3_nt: TGTGCCAGCAGTCGGAGGGGGACAGGATATTCACCCCTCCACTTT

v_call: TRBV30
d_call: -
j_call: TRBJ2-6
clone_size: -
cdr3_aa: CASRLGSGVLTF
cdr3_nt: TGTGCCTCCCGACTTGGAAGTGGCGTCCTGACTTTC

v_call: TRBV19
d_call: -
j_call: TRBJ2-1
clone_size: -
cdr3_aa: CASRNPNEQFF
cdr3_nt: TGTGCCAGTAGAAACCCCAATGAGCAGTTCTTC

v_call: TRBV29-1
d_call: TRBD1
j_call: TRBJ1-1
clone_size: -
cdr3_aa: CSVYRGQTEAFF
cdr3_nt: TGCAGCGTCTACAGGGGGCAAACTGAAGCTTTCTTT

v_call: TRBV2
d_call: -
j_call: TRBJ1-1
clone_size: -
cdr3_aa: CASSGQGNTEAFF
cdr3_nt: TGTGCCAGCAGTGGGCAGGGTAACACTGAAGCTTTCTTT

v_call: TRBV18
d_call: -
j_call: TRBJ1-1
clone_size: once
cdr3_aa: CASSPRQGPSTEAFF
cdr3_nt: TGTGCCAGCTCACCGCGGCAGGGTCCGAGCACTGAAGCTTTCTTT

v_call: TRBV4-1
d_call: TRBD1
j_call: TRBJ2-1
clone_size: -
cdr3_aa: CASSPADRSSYNEQFF
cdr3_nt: TGCGCCAGCAGCCCTGCGGACAGGAGCTCCTACAATGAGCAGTTCTTC

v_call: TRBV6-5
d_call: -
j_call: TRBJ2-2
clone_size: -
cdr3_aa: CASSPIGWAGELFF
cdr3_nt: TGTGCCAGCAGTCCCATCGGCTGGGCGGGGGAGCTGTTTTTT

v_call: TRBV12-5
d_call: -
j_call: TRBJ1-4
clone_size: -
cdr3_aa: CASGSSDGTGVEKLFF
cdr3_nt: TGTGCTAGTGGTTCGTCCGACGGGACGGGAGTTGAAAAACTGTTTTTT

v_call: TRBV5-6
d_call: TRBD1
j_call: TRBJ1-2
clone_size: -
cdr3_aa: CASSLAGTGDLDYGYTF
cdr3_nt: TGTGCCAGCAGCTTGGCCGGGACAGGGGATTTGGACTATGGCTACACCTTC

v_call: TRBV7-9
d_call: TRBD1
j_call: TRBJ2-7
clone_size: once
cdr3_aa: CASSSGQVYEQYF
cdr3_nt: TGTGCCAGCAGCTCGGGACAGGTCTACGAGCAGTACTTC

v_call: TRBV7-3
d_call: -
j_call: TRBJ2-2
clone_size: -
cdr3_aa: CASSLEGSRTHTGELFF
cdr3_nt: TGTGCCAGCAGCTTGGAGGGATCGAGGACACACACCGGGGAGCTGTTTTTT

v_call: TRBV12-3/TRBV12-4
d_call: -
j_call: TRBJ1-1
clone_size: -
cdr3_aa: CASSLIGATAFF
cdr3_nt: TGTGCCAGCAGTTTAATAGGAGCGACGGCTTTCTTT

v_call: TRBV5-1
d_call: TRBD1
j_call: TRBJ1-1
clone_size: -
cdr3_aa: CASSGLGQPNTEAFF
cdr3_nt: TGCGCCAGCAGCGGGCTGGGACAGCCGAACACTGAAGCTTTCTTT

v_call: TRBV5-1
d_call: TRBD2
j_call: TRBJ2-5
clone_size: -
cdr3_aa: CASSLVAGGPEETQYF
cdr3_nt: TGCGCCAGCAGCTTGGTTGCGGGGGGGCCTGAGGAGACCCAGTACTTC

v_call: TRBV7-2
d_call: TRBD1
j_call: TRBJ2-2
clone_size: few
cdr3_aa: CASSPEGAGGAIRELFF
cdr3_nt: TGTGCCAGCAGCCCGGAAGGTGCAGGGGGCGCAATCAGGGAGCTGTTTTTT

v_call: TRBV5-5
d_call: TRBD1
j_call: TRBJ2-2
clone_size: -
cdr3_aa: CASSWDRPTGELFF
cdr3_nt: TGTGCCAGCAGCTGGGACAGACCTACCGGGGAGCTGTTTTTT

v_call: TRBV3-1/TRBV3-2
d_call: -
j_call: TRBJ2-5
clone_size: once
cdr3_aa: CASSPVLRETQYF
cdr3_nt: TGTGCCAGCAGCCCCGTACTACGAGAGACCCAGTACTTC

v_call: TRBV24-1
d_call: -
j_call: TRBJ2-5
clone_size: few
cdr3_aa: CATSDHGGGQETQYF
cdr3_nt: TGTGCCACCAGCGACCATGGGGGTGGGCAAGAGACCCAGTACTTC

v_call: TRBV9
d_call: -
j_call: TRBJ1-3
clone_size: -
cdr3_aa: CASSVGGDSGNTIYF
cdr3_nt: TGTGCCAGCAGCGTAGGGGGTGACTCTGGAAACACCATATATTTT

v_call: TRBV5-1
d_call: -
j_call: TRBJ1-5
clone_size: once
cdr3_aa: CASSSPRQNSNQPQHF
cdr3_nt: TGCGCCAGCAGCTCCCCCAGGCAGAATAGCAATCAGCCCCAGCATTTT